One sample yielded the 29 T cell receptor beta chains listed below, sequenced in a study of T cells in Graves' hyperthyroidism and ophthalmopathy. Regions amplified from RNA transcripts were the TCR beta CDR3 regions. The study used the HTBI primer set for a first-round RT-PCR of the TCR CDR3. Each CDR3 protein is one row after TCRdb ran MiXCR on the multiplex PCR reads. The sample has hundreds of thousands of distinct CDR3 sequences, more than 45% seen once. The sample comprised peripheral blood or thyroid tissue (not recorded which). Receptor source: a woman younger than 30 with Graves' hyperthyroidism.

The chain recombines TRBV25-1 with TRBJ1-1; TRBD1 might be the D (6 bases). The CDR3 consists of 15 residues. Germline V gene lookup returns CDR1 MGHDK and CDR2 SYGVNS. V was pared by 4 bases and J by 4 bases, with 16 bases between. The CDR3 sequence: CASSAWRGMATEAFF. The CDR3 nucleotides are TGTGCCAGCAGTGCGTGGAGGGGGATGGCCACTGAAGCTTTCTTT.

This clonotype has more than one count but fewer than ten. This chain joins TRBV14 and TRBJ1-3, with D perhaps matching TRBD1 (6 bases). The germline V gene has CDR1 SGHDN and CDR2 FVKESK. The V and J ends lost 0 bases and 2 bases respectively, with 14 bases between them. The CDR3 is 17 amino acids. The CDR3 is CASSQDRGRGPGNTIYF. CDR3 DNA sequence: TGTGCCAGCAGCCAAGATCGGGGCAGGGGACCTGGAAACACCATATATTTT.

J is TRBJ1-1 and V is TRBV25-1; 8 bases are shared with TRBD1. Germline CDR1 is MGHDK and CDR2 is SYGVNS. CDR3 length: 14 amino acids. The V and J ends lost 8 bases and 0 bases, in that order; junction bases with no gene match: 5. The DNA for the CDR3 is TGTGCCAGCTTGGGACAGGCGGTGAACACTGAAGCTTTCTTT. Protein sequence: CASLGQAVNTEAFF.

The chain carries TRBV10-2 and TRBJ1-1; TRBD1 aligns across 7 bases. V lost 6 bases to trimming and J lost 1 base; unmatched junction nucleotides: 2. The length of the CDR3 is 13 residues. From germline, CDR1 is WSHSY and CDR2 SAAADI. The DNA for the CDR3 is TGCGCCAGCAGGACAGGGAGGAACACTGAAGCTTTCTTT. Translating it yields CASRTGRNTEAFF.

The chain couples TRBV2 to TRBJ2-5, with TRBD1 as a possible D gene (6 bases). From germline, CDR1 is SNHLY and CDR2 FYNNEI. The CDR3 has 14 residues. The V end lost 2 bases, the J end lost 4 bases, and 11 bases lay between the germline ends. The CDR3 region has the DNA TGTGCCAGCAGTGAAAGGGGGTCGGGAGAGACCCAGTACTTC. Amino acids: CASSERGSGETQYF.

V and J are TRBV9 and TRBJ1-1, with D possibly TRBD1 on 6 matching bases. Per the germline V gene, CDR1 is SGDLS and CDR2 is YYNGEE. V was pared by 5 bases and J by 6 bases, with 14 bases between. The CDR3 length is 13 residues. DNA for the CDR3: TGTGCCAGCAGTTTACCGACAGGTCCTGAAGCTTTCTTT. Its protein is CASSLPTGPEAFF.

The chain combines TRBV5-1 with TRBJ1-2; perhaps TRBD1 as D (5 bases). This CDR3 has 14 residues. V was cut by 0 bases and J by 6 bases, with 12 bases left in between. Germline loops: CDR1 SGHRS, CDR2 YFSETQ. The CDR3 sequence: CASSLAQGSDGYTF. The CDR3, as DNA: TGCGCCAGCAGCTTGGCGCAGGGAAGCGATGGCTACACCTTC. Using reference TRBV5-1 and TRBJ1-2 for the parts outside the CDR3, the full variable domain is KAGVTQTPRYLIKTRGQQVTLSCSPISGHRSVSWYQQTPGQGLQFLFEYFSETQRNKGNFPGRFSGRQFSNSRSEMNVSTLELGDSALYLCASSLAQGSDGYTFGSGTRLTVV.

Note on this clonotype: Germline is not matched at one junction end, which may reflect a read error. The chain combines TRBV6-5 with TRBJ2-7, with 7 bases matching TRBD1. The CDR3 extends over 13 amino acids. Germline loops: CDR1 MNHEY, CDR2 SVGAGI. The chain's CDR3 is CAISSSTGYEQYF. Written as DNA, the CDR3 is TGTGCCATCAGTTCCTCGACAGGGTACGAGCAGTACTTC.

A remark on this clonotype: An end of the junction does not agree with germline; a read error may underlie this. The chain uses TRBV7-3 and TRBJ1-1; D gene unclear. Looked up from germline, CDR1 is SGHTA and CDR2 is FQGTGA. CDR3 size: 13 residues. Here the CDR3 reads CASSLVQHTEASF. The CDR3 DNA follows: TGTGCCAGCAGCTTAGTACAGCACACTGAAGCTTCCTTT.

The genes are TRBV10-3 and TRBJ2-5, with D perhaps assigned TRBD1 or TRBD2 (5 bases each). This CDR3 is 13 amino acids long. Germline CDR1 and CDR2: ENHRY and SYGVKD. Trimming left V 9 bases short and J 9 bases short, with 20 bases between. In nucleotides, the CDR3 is TGTGCCATTGGGACCGATGGTGATCAGCCCCAGTACTTC. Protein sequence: CAIGTDGDQPQYF.

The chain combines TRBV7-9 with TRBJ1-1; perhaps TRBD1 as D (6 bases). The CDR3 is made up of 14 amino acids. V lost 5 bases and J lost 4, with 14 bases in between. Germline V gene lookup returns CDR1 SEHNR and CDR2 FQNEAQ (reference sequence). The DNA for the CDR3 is TGTGCCAGCAGCCCAGAGGCAGGGGTCACTGAAGCTTTCTTT. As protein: CASSPEAGVTEAFF.

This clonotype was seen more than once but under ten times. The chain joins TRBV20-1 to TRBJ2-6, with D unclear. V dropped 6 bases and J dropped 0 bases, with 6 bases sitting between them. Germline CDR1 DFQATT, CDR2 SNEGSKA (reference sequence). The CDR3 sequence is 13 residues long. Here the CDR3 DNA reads TGCAGTGCAACAGACTCTGGGGCCAACGTCCTGACTTTC. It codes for CSATDSGANVLTF.

CDR3 nucleotides: TGTGCCAGCAGAGAAACAGGGGGCGCGTCCTACGAGCAGTACTTC. Its translation is CASRETGGASYEQYF. The chain uses TRBV12-3 or TRBV12-4 and TRBJ2-7; TRBD1 aligns across 9 bases. Unmatched junction bases numbered 7, after V lost 6 bases and J lost 1 base. The CDR3 is 15 amino acids.

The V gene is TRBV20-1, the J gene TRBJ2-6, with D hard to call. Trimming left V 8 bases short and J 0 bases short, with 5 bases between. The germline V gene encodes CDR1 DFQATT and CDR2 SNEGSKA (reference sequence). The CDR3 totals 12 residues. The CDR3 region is CSTCSGANVLTF. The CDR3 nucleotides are TGCAGTACCTGCTCTGGGGCCAACGTCCTGACTTTC.

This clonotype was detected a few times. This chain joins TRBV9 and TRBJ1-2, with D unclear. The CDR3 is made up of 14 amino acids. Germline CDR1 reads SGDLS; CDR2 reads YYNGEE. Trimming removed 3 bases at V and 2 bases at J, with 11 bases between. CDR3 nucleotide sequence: TGTGCCAGCAGCGCCGGGATGGGCAACTATGGCTACACCTTC. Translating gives CASSAGMGNYGYTF.

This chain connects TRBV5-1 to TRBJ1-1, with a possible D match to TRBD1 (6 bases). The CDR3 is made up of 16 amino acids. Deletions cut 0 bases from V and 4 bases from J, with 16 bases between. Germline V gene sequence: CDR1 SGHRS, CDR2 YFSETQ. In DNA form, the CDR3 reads TGCGCCAGCAGCTTGGATGGCACAGGGTTAGTCACTGAAGCTTTCTTT. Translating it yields CASSLDGTGLVTEAFF. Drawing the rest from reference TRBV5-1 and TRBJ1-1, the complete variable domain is KAGVTQTPRYLIKTRGQQVTLSCSPISGHRSVSWYQQTPGQGLQFLFEYFSETQRNKGNFPGRFSGRQFSNSRSEMNVSTLELGDSALYLCASSLDGTGLVTEAFFGQGTRLTVV.

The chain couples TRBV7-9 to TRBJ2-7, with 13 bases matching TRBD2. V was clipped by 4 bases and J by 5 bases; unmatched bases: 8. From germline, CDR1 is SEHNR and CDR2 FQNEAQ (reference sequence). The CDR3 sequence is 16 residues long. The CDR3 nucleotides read TGTGCCAGCAGCTCATGGACTAGCGGGAGAATCGACGAGCAGTACTTC. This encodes CASSSWTSGRIDEQYF.

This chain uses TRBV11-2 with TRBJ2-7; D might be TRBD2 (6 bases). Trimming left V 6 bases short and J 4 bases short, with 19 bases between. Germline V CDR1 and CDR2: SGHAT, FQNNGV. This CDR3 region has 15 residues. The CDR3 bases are TGTGCCAGCAGTTTTTCGGAGGGAGCCCATTACGAGCAGTACTTC. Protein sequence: CASSFSEGAHYEQYF.

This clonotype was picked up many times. This CDR3 is CACMRDVNYGYTF. The CDR3, as DNA: TGTGCCTGCATGAGGGACGTTAACTATGGCTACACCTTC. The rearrangement joins TRBV2 to TRBJ1-2, with D maybe TRBD1 (5 bases). Germline V lookup: CDR1 SNHLY, CDR2 FYNNEI. The CDR3 loop spans 13 amino acids. V lost 11 bases and J lost 1, with 14 bases in between.

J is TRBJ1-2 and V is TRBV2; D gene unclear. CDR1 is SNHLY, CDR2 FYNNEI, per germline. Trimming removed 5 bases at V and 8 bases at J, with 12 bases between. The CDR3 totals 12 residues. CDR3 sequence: CASSYPGKGYTF. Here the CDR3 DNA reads TGTGCCAGCAGTTACCCCGGGAAAGGCTACACCTTC.

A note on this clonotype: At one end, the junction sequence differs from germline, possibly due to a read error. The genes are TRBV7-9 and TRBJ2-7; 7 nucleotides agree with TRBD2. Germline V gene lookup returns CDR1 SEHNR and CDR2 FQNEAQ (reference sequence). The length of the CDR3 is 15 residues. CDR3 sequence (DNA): TGCGCCAGCAGTGAGTCGTTGGGGACTATCTACGAGCAGTACTTC. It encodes CASSESLGTIYEQYF.

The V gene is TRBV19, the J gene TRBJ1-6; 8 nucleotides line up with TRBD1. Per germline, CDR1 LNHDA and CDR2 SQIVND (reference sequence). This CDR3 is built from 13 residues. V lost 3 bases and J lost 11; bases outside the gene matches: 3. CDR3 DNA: TGTGCCAGTAGTATTGACAGGGGTACACCCCTCCACTTT. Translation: CASSIDRGTPLHF.

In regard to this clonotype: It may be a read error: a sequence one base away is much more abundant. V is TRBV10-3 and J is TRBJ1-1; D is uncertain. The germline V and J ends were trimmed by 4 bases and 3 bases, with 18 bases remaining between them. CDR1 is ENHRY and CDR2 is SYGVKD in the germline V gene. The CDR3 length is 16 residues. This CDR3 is CAISVEGRFMDTEAFF. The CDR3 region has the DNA TGTGCCATCAGTGTAGAAGGACGGTTCATGGACACTGAAGCTTTCTTT.

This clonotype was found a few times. CDR3 region: CASSVRTSGRNEQYF. The CDR3 DNA is TGTGCCAGCAGCGTTCGGACTAGCGGGAGAAACGAGCAGTACTTC. The V gene is TRBV10-3, the J gene TRBJ2-7, with TRBD2 identical over 13 bases. There are 15 residues in the CDR3. The germline gives CDR1 ENHRY, CDR2 SYGVKD. V lost 10 bases to trimming and J lost 5 bases; unmatched junction nucleotides: 11.

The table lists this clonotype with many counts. CDR3 sequence reads: CASSERARNSPLHF. As DNA, the CDR3 is TGTGCCAGCAGTGAACGGGCGCGTAATTCACCCCTCCACTTT. The chain combines TRBV6-1 with TRBJ1-6; no definite D call. Trimming took off 2 bases at V and 6 bases at J, with 8 bases between the two ends. CDR3 size: 14 residues. The germline V gene has CDR1 MNHNS and CDR2 SASEGT.

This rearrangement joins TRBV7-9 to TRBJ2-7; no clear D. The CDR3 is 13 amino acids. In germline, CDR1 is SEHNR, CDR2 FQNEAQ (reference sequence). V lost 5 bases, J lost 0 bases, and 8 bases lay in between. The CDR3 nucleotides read TGTGCCAGCAGCCGGACCCCCTCCTACGAGCAGTACTTC. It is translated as CASSRTPSYEQYF.

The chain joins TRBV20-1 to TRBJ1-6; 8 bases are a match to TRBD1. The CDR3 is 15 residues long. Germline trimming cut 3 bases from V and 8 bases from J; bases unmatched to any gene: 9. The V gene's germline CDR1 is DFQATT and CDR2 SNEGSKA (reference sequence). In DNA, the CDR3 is TGCAGTGCTAGGGTGGACAGGGACAATTATTCACCCCTCCACTTT. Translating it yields CSARVDRDNYSPLHF.

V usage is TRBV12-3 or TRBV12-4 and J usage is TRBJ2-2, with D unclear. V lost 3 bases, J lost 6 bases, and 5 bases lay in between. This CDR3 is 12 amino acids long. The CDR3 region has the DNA TGTGCCAGCAGTTTTGGGGCCGGGGAGCTGTTTTTT. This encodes CASSFGAGELFF.

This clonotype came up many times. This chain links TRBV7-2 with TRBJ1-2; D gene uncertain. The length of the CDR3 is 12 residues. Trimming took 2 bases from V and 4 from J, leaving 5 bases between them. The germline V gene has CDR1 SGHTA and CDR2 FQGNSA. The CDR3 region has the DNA TGTGCCAGCAGCTTATTGGGCTATGGCTACACCTTC. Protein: CASSLLGYGYTF. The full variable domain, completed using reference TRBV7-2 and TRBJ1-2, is GAGVSQSPSNKVTEKGKDVELRCDPISGHTALYWYRQSLGQGLEFLIYFQGNSAPDKSGLPSDRFSAERTGGSVSTLTIQRTQQEDSAVYLCASSLLGYGYTFGSGTRLTVV.